Included here is one T cell receptor (beta chain) sequence, with context. Its specificity is unknown. The germline V gene encodes CDR1 SEHNR and CDR2 FQNEAQ (reference sequence). With 2 bases removed from V and 3 bases from J, the gap between germline ends came to 8 bases. The CDR3 has 13 amino acids. The sample belongs to a study of cytomegalovirus exposure and HLA in healthy donors. Study-wide points: Testing in vitro showed a few CMV-associated chains specific for CMV antigens. The authors later linked a missense DCLRE1C variant to TCR beta V- and J-gene trimming.

Amplification used 60 Vbeta primers and 13 Jbeta primers. Here immunoSEQ multiplex PCR was the method, and the copy in TCRdb shows in-frame clones only, minus some. The listing records about 210,000 clones. The J gene is TRBJ2-7, the V gene TRBV7-9; a weak D match, TRBD1 (5 bases). The receptor comes from a woman in her twenties or thirties in good health and CMV-seropositive. The sequencing sample was made of PBMCs. Here the CDR3 DNA reads TGTGCCAGCAGCTTATCCCAGGGCTACGAGCAGTACTTC. The encoded protein is CASSLSQGYEQYF. The variable domain in full, with the rest retrieved from reference TRBV7-9 and TRBJ2-7, is DTGVSQNPRHKITKRGQNVTFRCDPISEHNRLYWYRQTLGQGPEFLTYFQNEAQLEKSRLLSDRFSAERPKGSFSTLEIQRTEQGDSAMYLCASSLSQGYEQYFGPGTRLTVT.